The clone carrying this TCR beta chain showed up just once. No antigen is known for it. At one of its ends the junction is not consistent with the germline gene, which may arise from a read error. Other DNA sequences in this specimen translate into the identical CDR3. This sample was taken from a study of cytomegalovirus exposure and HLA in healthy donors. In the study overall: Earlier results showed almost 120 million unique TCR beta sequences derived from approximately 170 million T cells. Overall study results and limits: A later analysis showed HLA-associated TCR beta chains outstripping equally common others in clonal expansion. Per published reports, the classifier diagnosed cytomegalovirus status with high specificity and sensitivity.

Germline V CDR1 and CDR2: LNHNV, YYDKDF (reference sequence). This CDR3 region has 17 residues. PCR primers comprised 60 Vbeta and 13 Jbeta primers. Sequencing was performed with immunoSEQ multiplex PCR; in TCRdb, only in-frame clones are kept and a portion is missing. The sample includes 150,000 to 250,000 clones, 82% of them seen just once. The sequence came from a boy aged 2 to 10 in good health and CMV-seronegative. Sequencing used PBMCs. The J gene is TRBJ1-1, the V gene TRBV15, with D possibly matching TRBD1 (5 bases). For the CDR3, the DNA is TGTGCCACCAGCAGAGACCAAGCAAGGGGCCAGAACACTGAGGCTTTCTTT. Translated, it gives CATSRDQARGQNTEAFF. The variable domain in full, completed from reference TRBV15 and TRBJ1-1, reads DAMVIQNPRYQVTQFGKPVTLSCSQTLNHNVMYWYQQKSSQAPKLLFHYYDKDFNNEADTPDNFQSRRPNTSFCFLDIRSPGLGDTAMYLCATSRDQARGQNTEAFFGQGTRLTVV.